This entry is about one T cell receptor (beta chain). Its antigen remains unidentified. This entry comes from a study of a mutant IDH1 vaccine in newly diagnosed glioma. Sample time point: week 11, during vaccination. The content of each vaccine dose was 300 ug of mutant IDH1 20-mer peptide, and topical imiquimod accompanied it. Generated by immunoSEQ multiplex PCR, the TCRdb table keeps only in-frame clones and is missing some. The sample shows about 36,000 clones, over 70% of them seen only once. The V gene end was trimmed by 4 bases and the J gene end by 4 bases; junction bases not matched to a gene: 10. The V gene's germline CDR1 is SGDLS and CDR2 YYNGEE. The CDR3 consists of 16 residues.

The rearrangement links TRBV9 to TRBJ2-2, with 7 bases matching TRBD2. The source is a woman aged 25 to 39 with glioma. Some clones in this sample may be carry-over from other donors' samples. The material was peripheral blood mononuclear cells (PBMCs), obtained from a glioma patient whose treatment included an IDH1 peptide vaccine. The CDR3 DNA reads TGTGCCAGCAGCCAAGGAGCGGGACGAAGCACCGGGGAGCTGTTTTTT. This gives the protein CASSQGAGRSTGELFF.